Each of the 2 T cell receptor beta chains below was sequenced from the same sample in a study of cytotoxic CD8 clonotypes in ibrutinib-treated CLL. Some clones are missing from TCRdb's copy, which holds only in-frame ones; the method was immunoSEQ multiplex PCR. Of roughly 250,000 clones listed, roughly 70% are singletons. Sequencing was performed on PBMCs, taken after 24 months of ibrutinib treatment. The receptors here all came from a human donor with chronic lymphocytic leukemia.

The chain combines TRBV30 with TRBJ2-5; 8 bases align to TRBD2. From germline, CDR1 is GTSNPN and CDR2 SVGIG (reference sequence). V was clipped by 4 bases and J by 5 bases; unmatched bases: 9. This CDR3 region has 14 residues. Here the CDR3 reads CAWIGGAGVETQYF. The CDR3 DNA reads as TGTGCCTGGATTGGAGGAGCGGGGGTTGAGACCCAGTACTTC.

This sequence joins TRBV13 and TRBJ2-7, with 8 bases lining up with TRBD1. Trimming took 4 bases from V and 6 from J; bases not matched to a gene: 8. The CDR3 length is 14 residues. Germline values: CDR1 PRHDT, CDR2 FYEKMQ (reference sequence). The CDR3 DNA sequence: TGTGCCAGCAGCTACGGACAGGGAAGGTCCGAGCAGTACTTC. Protein product: CASSYGQGRSEQYF.